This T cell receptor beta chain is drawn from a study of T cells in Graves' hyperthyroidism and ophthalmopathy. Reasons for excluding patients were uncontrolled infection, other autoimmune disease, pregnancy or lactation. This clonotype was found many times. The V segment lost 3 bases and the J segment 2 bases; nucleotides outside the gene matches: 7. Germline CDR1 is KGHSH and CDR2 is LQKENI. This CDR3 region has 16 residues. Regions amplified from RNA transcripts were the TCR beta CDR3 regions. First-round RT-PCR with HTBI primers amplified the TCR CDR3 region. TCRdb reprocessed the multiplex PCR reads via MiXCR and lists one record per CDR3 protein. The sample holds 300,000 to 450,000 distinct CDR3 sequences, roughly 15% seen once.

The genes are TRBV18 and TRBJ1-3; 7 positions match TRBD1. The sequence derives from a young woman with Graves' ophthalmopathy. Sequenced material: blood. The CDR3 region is CASSPVEGATGNTIYF. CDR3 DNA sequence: TGTGCCAGCTCACCGGTTGAGGGGGCGACTGGAAACACCATATATTTT.